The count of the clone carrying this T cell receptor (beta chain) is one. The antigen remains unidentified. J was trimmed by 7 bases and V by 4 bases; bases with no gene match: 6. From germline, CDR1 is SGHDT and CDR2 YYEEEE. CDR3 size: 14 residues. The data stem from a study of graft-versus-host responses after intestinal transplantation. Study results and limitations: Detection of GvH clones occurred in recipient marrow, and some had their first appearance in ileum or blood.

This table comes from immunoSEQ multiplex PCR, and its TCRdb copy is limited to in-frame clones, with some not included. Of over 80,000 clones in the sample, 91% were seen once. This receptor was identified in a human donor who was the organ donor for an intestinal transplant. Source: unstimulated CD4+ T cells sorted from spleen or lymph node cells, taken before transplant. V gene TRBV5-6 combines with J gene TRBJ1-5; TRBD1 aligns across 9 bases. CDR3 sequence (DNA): TGTGCCAGCAGCCGAGGGACAGGGAGCCAGCCCCAGCATTTT. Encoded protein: CASSRGTGSQPQHF. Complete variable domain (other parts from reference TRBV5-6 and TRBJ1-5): DAGVTQSPTHLIKTRGQQVTLRCSPKSGHDTVSWYQQALGQGPQFIFQYYEEEERQRGNFPDRFSGHQFPNYSSELNVNALLLGDSALYLCASSRGTGSQPQHFGDGTRLSIL.